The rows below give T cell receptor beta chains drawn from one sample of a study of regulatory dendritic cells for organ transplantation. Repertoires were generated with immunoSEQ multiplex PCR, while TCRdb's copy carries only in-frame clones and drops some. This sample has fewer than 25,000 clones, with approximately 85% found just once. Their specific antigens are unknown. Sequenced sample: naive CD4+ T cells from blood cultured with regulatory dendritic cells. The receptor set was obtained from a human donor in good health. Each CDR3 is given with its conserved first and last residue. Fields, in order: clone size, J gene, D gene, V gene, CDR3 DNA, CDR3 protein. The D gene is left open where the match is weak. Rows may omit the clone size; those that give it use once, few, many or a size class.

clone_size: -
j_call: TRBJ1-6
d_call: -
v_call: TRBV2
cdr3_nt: TGTGCCAGCAGGGATCAAGGGTATAATTCACCCCTCCACTTT
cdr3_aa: CASRDQGYNSPLHF

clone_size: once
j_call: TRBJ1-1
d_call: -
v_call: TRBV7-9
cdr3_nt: TGTGCCAGCAGCCTCGAGGTGAGGAACACTGAAGCTTTCTTT
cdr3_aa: CASSLEVRNTEAFF

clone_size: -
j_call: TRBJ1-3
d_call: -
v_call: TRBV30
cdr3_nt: TGTGCCTGGAACCTTGGGGTGGGAAACACCATATATTTT
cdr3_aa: CAWNLGVGNTIYF

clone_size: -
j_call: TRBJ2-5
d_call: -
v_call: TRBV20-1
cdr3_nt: TGCAGTGCTAGAGTTGGAGAGACCCAGTACTTC
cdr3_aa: CSARVGETQYF

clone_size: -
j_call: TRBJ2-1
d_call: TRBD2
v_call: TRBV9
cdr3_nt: TGTGCCAGCAGCGCGAGAGCGGGGGACCTCTACAATGAGCAGTTCTTC
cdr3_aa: CASSARAGDLYNEQFF

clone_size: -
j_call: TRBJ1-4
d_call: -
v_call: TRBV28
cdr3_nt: TGTGCCAGCAGTTTGTGGGTCCCCCGTGCAACTAATGAAAAACTGTTTTTT
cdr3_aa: CASSLWVPRATNEKLFF

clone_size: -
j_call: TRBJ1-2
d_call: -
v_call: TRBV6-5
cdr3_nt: TGTGCCAGCACCTCAAACGGAAACTATGGCTACACCTTC
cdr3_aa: CASTSNGNYGYTF

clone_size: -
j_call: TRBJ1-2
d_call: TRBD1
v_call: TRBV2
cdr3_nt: TGTGCCAGCAGTAAGGGACAGGGGGCGCTCGGCTACACCTTC
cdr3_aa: CASSKGQGALGYTF

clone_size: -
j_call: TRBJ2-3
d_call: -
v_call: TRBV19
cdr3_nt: TGTGCCAGTAGTATAGGGGGAGAAATCACAGATACGCAGTATTTT
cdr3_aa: CASSIGGEITDTQYF

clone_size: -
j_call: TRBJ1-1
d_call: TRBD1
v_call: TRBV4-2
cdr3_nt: TGTGCCAGCAGCCAGATAGTAACAGGGGGAAGCGCTGAAGCTTTCTTT
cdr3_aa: CASSQIVTGGSAEAFF

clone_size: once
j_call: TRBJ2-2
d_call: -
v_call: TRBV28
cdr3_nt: TGTGCCAGCAGTTTCTCCCCTGCAGGGCGCGGCACCGGGGAGCTGTTTTTT
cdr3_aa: CASSFSPAGRGTGELFF

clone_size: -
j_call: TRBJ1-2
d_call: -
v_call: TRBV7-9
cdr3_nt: TGTGCCAGCAGCTTAGCGCGTGCAGGCGGGTTCAACTATGGCTACACCTTC
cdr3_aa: CASSLARAGGFNYGYTF

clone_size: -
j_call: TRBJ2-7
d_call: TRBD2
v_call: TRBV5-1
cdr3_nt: TGCGCCAGCAGCTTGGGGCTAGCGGGAGATCCGCGAACGGGCGAGCAGTACTTC
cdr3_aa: CASSLGLAGDPRTGEQYF

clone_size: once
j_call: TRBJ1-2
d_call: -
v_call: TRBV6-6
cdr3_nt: TGTGCCACCCGGGGGACCGGGTATGGCTACACCTTC
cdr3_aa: CATRGTGYGYTF

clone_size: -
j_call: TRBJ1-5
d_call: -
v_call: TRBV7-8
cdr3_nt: TGTGCCAGCAGCTTACTATATGTATCAGGGGCCAACAATCAGCCCCAGCATTTT
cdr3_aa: CASSLLYVSGANNQPQHF

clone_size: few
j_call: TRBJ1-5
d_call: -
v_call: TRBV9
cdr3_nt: TGTGCCAGCAGCGCCCTTGGAGATGGGCCCCAGCATTTT
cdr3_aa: CASSALGDGPQHF

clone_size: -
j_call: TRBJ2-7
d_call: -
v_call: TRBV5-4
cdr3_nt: TGTGCCAGCAGCCCGGGTGGGACCTACGAGCAGTACTTC
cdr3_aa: CASSPGGTYEQYF

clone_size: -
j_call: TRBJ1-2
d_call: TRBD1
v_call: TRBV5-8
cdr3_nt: TGTGCCAGCAGCTTCAAATATCGTCAGGGGGCGCGGGGCTACACCTTC
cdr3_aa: CASSFKYRQGARGYTF

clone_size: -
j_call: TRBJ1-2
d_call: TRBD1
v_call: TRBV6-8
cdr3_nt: TGTGCCAGCCCTCATAAGGGCCCCGGGACAGGGGGTTATGGCTACACCTTC
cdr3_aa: CASPHKGPGTGGYGYTF

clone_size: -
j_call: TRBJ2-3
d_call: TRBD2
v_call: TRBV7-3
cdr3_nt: TGTGCCAGCAGCTTACAACCCCTAGCGGGGGGAACTAGCACAGATACGCAGTATTTT
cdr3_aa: CASSLQPLAGGTSTDTQYF

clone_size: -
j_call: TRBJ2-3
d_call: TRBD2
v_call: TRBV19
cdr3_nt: TGTGCCAGTATCGAGCCGGGGGGGCCTCCAGATACGCAGTATTTT
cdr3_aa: CASIEPGGPPDTQYF

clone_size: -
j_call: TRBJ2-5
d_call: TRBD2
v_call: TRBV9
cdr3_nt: TGTGCCAGCGGTCCTGGCGGGAGGGAGACCCAGTACTTC
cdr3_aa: CASGPGGRETQYF

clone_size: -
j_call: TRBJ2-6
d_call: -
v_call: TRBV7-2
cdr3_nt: TGTGCCAGCAGCCCCTGGAGGGCCAACGTCCTGACTTTC
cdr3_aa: CASSPWRANVLTF

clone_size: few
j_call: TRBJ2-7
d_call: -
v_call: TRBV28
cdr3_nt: TGTGCCAGCAGCACCGGGAGGGGGCCTCCTGAGCAGTACTTC
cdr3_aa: CASSTGRGPPEQYF

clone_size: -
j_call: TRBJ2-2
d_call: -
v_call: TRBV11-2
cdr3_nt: TGTGCCAGCAGCTTAATAGTGTGGGGGCCGGCGAACACCGGGGAGCTGTTTTTT
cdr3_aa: CASSLIVWGPANTGELFF

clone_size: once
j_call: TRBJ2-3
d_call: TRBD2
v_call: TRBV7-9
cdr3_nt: TGTGCCAGCAGCCCAGTGACTAGCGGGAGCACAGATACGCAGTATTTT
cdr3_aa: CASSPVTSGSTDTQYF

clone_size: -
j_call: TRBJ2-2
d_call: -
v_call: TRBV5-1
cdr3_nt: TGCGCCAGCAGCTTGGGGGTAGCGGCATATCGTACGGGGGAGCTGTTTTTT
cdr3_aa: CASSLGVAAYRTGELFF

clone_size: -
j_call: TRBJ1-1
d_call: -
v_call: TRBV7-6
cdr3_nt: TGTGCCAGCAGCCCCATCCGAAGCCATGAAGCTTTCTTT
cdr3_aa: CASSPIRSHEAFF